What follows are 24 T cell receptor beta chains derived from one specimen sequenced in a study of T cells in Graves' hyperthyroidism and ophthalmopathy (dated by TCRdb to between 2019 and 2020). The library was prepared using multiplex PCR. Sequencing was performed on an Illumina HiSeq 2000. TCR beta CDR3 regions were amplified from RNA transcripts. For the first round of RT-PCR on the TCR CDR3, the HTBI primer set was used together with the Qiagen OneStep RT-PCR kit. TCRdb itself trimmed the public reads at Q25 with fastp, ran MiXCR and retained productive beta chains. Merged by CDR3 protein, the rows form single entries marked with the most common genes and DNA. The sample table holds some 650,000 distinct CDR3 sequences, of which 15% to 20% were seen once. The top ten hold under 3.5% of the sample. Sequenced sample: blood. The receptors shown here come from a woman in her forties with Graves' ophthalmopathy.

This clonotype has at least ten counts. CDR3 sequence: CASSEEEGQVPQHF. The CDR3 DNA follows: TGTGCCAGCAGTGAAGAGGAGGGGCAGGTGCCCCAGCATTTT. The chain recombines TRBV2 with TRBJ1-5; weak D call: TRBD1 (5 bases). Deletions cut 1 base from V and 9 bases from J, with 13 bases between. The CDR3 runs to 14 residues. The germline V gene encodes CDR1 SNHLY and CDR2 FYNNEI. The complete variable domain, with remaining parts taken from reference TRBV2 and TRBJ1-5, reads EPEVTQTPSHQVTQMGQEVILRCVPISNHLYFYWYRQILGQKVEFLVSFYNNEISEKSEIFDDQFSVERPDGSNFTLKIRSTKLEDSAMYFCASSEEEGQVPQHFGDGTRLSIL.

This clonotype was picked up many times. The gene calls are TRBV5-1 and TRBJ1-1, with 7 nucleotides matching TRBD1. The CDR3 length is 17 residues. V lost 2 bases to trimming and J lost 0 bases; unmatched junction nucleotides: 10. Germline V gene sequence: CDR1 SGHRS, CDR2 YFSETQ. For the CDR3, the DNA is TGCGCCAGCAGCTTAATACAGGGGACCGAGTTGAACACTGAAGCTTTCTTT. This codes for CASSLIQGTELNTEAFF.

The rearrangement uses TRBV12-3 or TRBV12-4 and TRBJ2-1; 7 bases are a match to TRBD2. The CDR3 runs to 16 residues. J gave up 4 bases and V 4 bases, and 10 bases lay outside the gene matches. This CDR3 is CASSYLAGVAYNEQFF. For the CDR3, the DNA is TGTGCCAGCAGTTACCTTGCGGGAGTGGCGTACAATGAGCAGTTCTTC.

This clonotype came up once. The chain employs TRBV3-1 and TRBJ2-7, with 13 bases lining up with TRBD2. J lost 3 bases, V lost 4 bases, and 3 bases had no gene match. The CDR3 contains 15 residues. Germline V gene lookup returns CDR1 LGHDT and CDR2 YNNKEL (reference sequence). CDR3 in DNA: TGTGCCAGCAGCCCGGGACTAGCGGGACGCTACGAGCAGTACTTC. This encodes CASSPGLAGRYEQYF.

This clonotype occurred many times. J is TRBJ2-3 and V is TRBV11-3; D gene ambiguous. Trimming took off 5 bases at V and 2 bases at J, with 14 bases between the two ends. CDR1 is SGHNT and CDR2 is YENEEA in the germline V gene. This CDR3 contains 15 residues. CDR3: CASSRRGQYTDTQYF. The DNA for the CDR3 is TGTGCCAGCAGCCGCCGCGGCCAATACACAGATACGCAGTATTTT.

The chain joins TRBV10-2 to TRBJ2-2, with 12 bases identical to TRBD2. Trimming removed 7 bases from V and 2 bases from J; junction bases left unmatched: 2. The CDR3 spans 15 residues. Germline CDR1 WSHSY, CDR2 SAAADI. The CDR3 DNA sequence: TGCGCCAGCACAGGACTAGCGGGAAACACCGGGGAGCTGTTTTTT. As protein: CASTGLAGNTGELFF.

This clonotype was detected many times. The V gene is TRBV28, the J gene TRBJ2-7; the match to TRBD1 covers 8 bases. Unmatched junction bases numbered 8, after V lost 2 bases and J lost 8 bases. Germline V gene lookup returns CDR1 MDHEN and CDR2 SYDVKM. CDR3 length: 14 amino acids. CDR3: CASSLRGTGGQQYF. The CDR3 DNA sequence: TGTGCCAGCAGTTTACGGGGGACAGGTGGCCAGCAGTACTTC. The full variable domain, completed using reference TRBV28 and TRBJ2-7, is DVKVTQSSRYLVKRTGEKVFLECVQDMDHENMFWYRQDPGLGLRLIYFSYDVKMKEKGDIPEGYSVSREKKERFSLILESASTNQTSMYLCASSLRGTGGQQYFGPGTRLTVT.

V usage is TRBV19 and J usage is TRBJ2-1, with 10 bases identical to TRBD1. The germline V gene encodes CDR1 LNHDA and CDR2 SQIVND (reference sequence). This CDR3 is 13 amino acids long. With 10 bases clipped from V and 2 bases from J, the junction kept 2 bases outside the gene matches. CDR3 region: CAIGTGAYNEQFF. As DNA, the CDR3 is TGTGCCATTGGGACAGGGGCCTACAATGAGCAGTTCTTC.

V is TRBV15 and J is TRBJ1-5, with D perhaps TRBD1 (5 bases). Germline loops: CDR1 LNHNV, CDR2 YYDKDF (reference sequence). V lost 5 bases, J lost 2 bases, and 13 bases lay in between. The CDR3 covers 15 residues. CDR3 residues: CATSLDNRGNQPQHF. The CDR3 DNA follows: TGTGCCACCAGCCTGGACAATAGGGGCAATCAGCCCCAGCATTTT.

As concerns this clonotype: One junction end does not reproduce the germline sequence, and a read error may be involved. The chain uses TRBV3-1 and TRBJ2-2; tentatively, D is TRBD2 (5 bases). The CDR3 is made up of 16 amino acids. CDR1 LGHDT and CDR2 YNNKEL come from the germline V gene (reference sequence). The CDR3 protein is CASSQEPGGNTGELVF. The DNA of the CDR3 is TGTGCCAGCAGCCAAGAACCGGGCGGAAACACCGGGGAGCTGGTTTTT.

The table lists this clonotype with a few counts. The chain uses TRBV19 and TRBJ1-5; D is possibly TRBD1 (5 bases). V lost 3 bases and J 1 base, leaving 16 bases between the germline ends. Germline V gene data show CDR1 as LNHDA and CDR2 as SQIVND (reference sequence). The CDR3 spans 17 residues. This CDR3 is CASSIRAGIESNQPQHF. CDR3 DNA: TGTGCCAGTAGTATCAGGGCAGGGATCGAAAGCAATCAGCCCCAGCATTTT.

This clonotype showed up many times. The chain couples TRBV20-1 to TRBJ1-2; the D gene is possibly TRBD1 (6 bases). CDR3 length equals 15 residues. Germline CDR1 and CDR2: DFQATT and SNEGSKA (reference sequence). Trimming took 5 bases from V and 8 from J, leaving 24 bases between them. Written as DNA, the CDR3 is TGCAGTGCTGACCCTGGAAGACAGGCGAGCGGGGGCTACACCTTC. As protein: CSADPGRQASGGYTF.

This clonotype was seen many times. The V gene is TRBV7-9, the J gene TRBJ2-1; 8 positions agree with TRBD1. V was pared by 4 bases and J by 8 bases, with 10 bases of the junction left unmatched. The CDR3 length is 15 residues. Germline-derived CDR1 and CDR2 are SEHNR and FQNEAQ (reference sequence). The CDR3 region is CASSSVVRGQDEQFF. CDR3 DNA sequence: TGTGCCAGCAGCTCCGTGGTCAGGGGGCAGGATGAGCAGTTCTTC.

The chain has TRBV9 and TRBJ1-1; 8 bases fit TRBD1. The CDR3 is 15 residues long. Per the germline V gene, CDR1 is SGDLS and CDR2 is YYNGEE. Trimming took 3 bases from V and 2 from J; bases not matched to a gene: 6. The CDR3 sequence is CASSGLGQGNTEAFF. CDR3 in DNA: TGTGCCAGCAGCGGACTAGGACAGGGAAACACTGAAGCTTTCTTT.

This clonotype showed up many times. The V gene is TRBV7-3, the J gene TRBJ2-1; 7 positions match TRBD2. V shed 3 bases, J shed 7 bases, and the junction held 9 bases outside the gene matches. This CDR3 comprises 15 residues. The germline gives CDR1 SGHTA, CDR2 FQGTGA. The CDR3 loop reads CASSLDSSGGNEQFF. DNA of the CDR3: TGTGCCAGCAGCTTGGATTCTAGCGGAGGGAATGAGCAGTTCTTC.

This clonotype was seen a handful of times. The CDR3 coding sequence is TGTGCCAGCGAAGGGTGGAACACTGAAGCTTTCTTT. It specifies CASEGWNTEAFF. J is TRBJ1-1 and V is TRBV6-1, with D uncertain. Germline assignment: CDR1 MNHNS and CDR2 SASEGT. The CDR3 totals 12 residues. Between the trimmed V and J ends, which lost 8 bases and 1 base, there was a span of 8 bases.

This rearrangement joins TRBV29-1 to TRBJ1-1, with D maybe TRBD1 (5 bases). CDR1 SQVTM and CDR2 ANQGSEA come from the germline V gene. Deletions cut 0 bases from V and 5 bases from J, with 13 bases between. The CDR3 totals 14 residues. CDR3 DNA: TGCAGCGTTGAAGATCAGGGCTTGGGGACTGAAGCTTTCTTT. Its protein is CSVEDQGLGTEAFF.

This clonotype was seen only a few times. The rearrangement joins TRBV4-1 to TRBJ2-2; no firm D call. The CDR3 totals 14 residues. The germline CDR1 and CDR2 sequences are MGHRA and YSYEKL. Trimming removed 4 bases at V and 4 bases at J, with 10 bases between. DNA for the CDR3: TGCGCCAGCAGCCTCTCTTGGACCACCGGGGAGCTGTTTTTT. Translation: CASSLSWTTGELFF.

The chain joins TRBV11-2 to TRBJ2-2, with D unclear. The CDR3 has 13 amino acids. The ends were cut back, 5 bases at V and 6 bases at J, with 10 bases in the middle. The germline V gene encodes CDR1 SGHAT and CDR2 FQNNGV. The CDR3 sequence: CASSVTWAGELFF. CDR3 in DNA: TGTGCCAGCAGCGTAACATGGGCCGGGGAGCTGTTTTTT.

This clonotype has a count of ten or more. Here the CDR3 reads CASSKKGDRSYEQYF. The DNA of the CDR3 is TGTGCCAGCAGTAAGAAAGGTGACCGCTCCTACGAGCAGTACTTC. The chain joins TRBV27 to TRBJ2-7, with D hard to call. In germline, CDR1 is MNHEY, CDR2 SMNVEV (reference sequence). There are 15 residues in the CDR3. The ends were cut back, 5 bases at V and 0 bases at J, with 14 bases in the middle.

This clonotype has ten or more counts. The CDR3 nucleotides are TGCAGTGCTAGAGAAACCAGGCGCCCCCGTCGGGACGAGCAGTACTTC. This sequence encodes CSARETRRPRRDEQYF. The chain recombines TRBV20-1 with TRBJ2-7; no definite D call. The V and J ends lost 0 bases and 5 bases respectively, with 20 bases between them. CDR3 length: 16 residues. Germline V gene data show CDR1 as DFQATT and CDR2 as SNEGSKA (reference sequence).

This chain uses TRBV7-9 with TRBJ2-7; 8 bases map to TRBD2. This CDR3 has 15 residues. V shed 2 bases, J shed 0 bases, and the junction held 3 bases outside the gene matches. Germline V gene sequence: CDR1 SEHNR, CDR2 FQNEAQ (reference sequence). The CDR3 nucleotides read TGTGCCAGCAGCTTAATAGCGGGGAACTCCTACGAGCAGTACTTC. Its translation is CASSLIAGNSYEQYF.

This clonotype was seen many times. The chain uses TRBV28 and TRBJ2-3; D is uncertain. This CDR3 has 13 residues. Germline values: CDR1 MDHEN, CDR2 SYDVKM. V lost 1 base and J 5 bases, leaving 7 bases between the germline ends. CDR3 sequence reads: CASSLLAQDTQYF. The CDR3 DNA follows: TGTGCCAGCAGTTTATTAGCACAAGATACGCAGTATTTT.

This clonotype was observed at least ten times. V usage is TRBV20-1 and J usage is TRBJ2-3, with D possibly being TRBD2 (6 bases). The CDR3 runs 15 residues. V was clipped by 4 bases and J by 1 base, with 15 bases between them. Germline V gene lookup returns CDR1 DFQATT and CDR2 SNEGSKA (reference sequence). The CDR3 region has the DNA TGCAGTGCTAAAGTAGCGGCGAGGGGCACAGATACGCAGTATTTT. Translated, it gives CSAKVAARGTDTQYF.